This record looks at one T cell receptor (beta chain) sequence and its context. The data were obtained in a study of blood T cell repertoires in COVID-19. Overall study context: Nucleic acid was either cDNA or gDNA, and it came from T cells, B-cell-depleted T cells, or PBMCs.

Sequencing was performed with immunoSEQ multiplex PCR; in TCRdb, only in-frame clones are kept and a portion is missing. This repertoire shows over 120,000 clones, over 80% found once; its top ten account for over 0.75%. The CDR3 sequence is 12 residues long. Germline V CDR1 and CDR2: MNHEY, SVGEGT. V lost 7 bases and J 6 bases, leaving 12 bases between the germline ends. This TCR came from a woman between 50 and 59 years old with acute or convalescent COVID-19. Sequenced sample: peripheral blood. The chain carries TRBV6-2 or TRBV6-3 and TRBJ1-2; no reliable D call. The CDR3 nucleotides are TGTGCCAGCACCCCCGGGTTAGATGGCTACACCTTC. It translates to CASTPGLDGYTF.